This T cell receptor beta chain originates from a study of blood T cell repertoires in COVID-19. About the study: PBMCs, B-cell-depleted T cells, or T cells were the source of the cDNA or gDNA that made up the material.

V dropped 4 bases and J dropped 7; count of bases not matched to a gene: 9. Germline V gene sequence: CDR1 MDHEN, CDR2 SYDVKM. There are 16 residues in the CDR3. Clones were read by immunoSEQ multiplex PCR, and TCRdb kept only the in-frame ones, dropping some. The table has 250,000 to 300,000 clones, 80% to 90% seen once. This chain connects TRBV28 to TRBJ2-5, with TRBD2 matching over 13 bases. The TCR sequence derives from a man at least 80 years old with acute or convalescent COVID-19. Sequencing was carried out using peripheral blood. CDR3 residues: CASSSGLAGYDGTQYF. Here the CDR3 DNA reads TGTGCCAGCAGTTCGGGACTAGCGGGGTACGACGGGACCCAGTACTTC.